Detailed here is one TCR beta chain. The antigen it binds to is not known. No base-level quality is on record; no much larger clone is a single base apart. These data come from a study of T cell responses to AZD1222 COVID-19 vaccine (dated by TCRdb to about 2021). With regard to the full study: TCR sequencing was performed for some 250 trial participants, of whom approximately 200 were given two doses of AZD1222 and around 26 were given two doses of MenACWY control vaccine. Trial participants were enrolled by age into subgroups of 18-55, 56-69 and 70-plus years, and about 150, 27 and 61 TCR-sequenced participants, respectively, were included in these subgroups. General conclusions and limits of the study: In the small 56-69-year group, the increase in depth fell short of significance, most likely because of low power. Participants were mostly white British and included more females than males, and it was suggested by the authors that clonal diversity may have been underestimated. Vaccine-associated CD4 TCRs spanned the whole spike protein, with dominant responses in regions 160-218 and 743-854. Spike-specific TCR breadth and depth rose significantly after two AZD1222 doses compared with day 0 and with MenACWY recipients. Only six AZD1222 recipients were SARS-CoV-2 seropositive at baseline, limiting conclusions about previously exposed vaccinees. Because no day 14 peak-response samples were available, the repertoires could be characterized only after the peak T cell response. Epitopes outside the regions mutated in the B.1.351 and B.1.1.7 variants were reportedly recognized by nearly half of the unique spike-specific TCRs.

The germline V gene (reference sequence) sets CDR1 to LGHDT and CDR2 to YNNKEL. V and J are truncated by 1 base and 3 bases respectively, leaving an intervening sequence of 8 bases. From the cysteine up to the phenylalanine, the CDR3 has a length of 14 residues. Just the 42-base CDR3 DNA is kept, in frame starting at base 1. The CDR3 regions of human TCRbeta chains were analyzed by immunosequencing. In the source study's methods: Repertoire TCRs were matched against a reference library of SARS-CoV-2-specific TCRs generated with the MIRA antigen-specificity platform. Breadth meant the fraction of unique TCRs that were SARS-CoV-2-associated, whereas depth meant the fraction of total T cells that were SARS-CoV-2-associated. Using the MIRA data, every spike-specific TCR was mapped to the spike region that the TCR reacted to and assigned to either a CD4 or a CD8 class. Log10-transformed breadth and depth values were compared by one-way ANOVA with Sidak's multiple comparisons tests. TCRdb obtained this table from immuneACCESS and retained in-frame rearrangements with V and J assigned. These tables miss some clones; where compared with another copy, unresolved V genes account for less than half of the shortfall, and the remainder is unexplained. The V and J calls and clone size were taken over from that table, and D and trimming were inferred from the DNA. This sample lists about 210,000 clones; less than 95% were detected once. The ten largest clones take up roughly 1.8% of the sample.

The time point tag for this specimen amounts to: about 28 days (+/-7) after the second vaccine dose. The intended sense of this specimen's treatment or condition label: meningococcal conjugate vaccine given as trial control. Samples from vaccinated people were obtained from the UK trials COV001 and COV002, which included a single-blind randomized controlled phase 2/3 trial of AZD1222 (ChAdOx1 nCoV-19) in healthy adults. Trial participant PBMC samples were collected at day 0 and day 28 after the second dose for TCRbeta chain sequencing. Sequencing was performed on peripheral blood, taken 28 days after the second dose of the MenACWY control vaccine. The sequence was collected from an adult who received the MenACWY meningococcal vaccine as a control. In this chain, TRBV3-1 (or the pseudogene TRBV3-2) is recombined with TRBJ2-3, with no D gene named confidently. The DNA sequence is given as TGTGCCAGCAGCCAAGGCGCTAGTACAGATACGCAGTATTTT. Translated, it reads CASSQGASTDTQYF.